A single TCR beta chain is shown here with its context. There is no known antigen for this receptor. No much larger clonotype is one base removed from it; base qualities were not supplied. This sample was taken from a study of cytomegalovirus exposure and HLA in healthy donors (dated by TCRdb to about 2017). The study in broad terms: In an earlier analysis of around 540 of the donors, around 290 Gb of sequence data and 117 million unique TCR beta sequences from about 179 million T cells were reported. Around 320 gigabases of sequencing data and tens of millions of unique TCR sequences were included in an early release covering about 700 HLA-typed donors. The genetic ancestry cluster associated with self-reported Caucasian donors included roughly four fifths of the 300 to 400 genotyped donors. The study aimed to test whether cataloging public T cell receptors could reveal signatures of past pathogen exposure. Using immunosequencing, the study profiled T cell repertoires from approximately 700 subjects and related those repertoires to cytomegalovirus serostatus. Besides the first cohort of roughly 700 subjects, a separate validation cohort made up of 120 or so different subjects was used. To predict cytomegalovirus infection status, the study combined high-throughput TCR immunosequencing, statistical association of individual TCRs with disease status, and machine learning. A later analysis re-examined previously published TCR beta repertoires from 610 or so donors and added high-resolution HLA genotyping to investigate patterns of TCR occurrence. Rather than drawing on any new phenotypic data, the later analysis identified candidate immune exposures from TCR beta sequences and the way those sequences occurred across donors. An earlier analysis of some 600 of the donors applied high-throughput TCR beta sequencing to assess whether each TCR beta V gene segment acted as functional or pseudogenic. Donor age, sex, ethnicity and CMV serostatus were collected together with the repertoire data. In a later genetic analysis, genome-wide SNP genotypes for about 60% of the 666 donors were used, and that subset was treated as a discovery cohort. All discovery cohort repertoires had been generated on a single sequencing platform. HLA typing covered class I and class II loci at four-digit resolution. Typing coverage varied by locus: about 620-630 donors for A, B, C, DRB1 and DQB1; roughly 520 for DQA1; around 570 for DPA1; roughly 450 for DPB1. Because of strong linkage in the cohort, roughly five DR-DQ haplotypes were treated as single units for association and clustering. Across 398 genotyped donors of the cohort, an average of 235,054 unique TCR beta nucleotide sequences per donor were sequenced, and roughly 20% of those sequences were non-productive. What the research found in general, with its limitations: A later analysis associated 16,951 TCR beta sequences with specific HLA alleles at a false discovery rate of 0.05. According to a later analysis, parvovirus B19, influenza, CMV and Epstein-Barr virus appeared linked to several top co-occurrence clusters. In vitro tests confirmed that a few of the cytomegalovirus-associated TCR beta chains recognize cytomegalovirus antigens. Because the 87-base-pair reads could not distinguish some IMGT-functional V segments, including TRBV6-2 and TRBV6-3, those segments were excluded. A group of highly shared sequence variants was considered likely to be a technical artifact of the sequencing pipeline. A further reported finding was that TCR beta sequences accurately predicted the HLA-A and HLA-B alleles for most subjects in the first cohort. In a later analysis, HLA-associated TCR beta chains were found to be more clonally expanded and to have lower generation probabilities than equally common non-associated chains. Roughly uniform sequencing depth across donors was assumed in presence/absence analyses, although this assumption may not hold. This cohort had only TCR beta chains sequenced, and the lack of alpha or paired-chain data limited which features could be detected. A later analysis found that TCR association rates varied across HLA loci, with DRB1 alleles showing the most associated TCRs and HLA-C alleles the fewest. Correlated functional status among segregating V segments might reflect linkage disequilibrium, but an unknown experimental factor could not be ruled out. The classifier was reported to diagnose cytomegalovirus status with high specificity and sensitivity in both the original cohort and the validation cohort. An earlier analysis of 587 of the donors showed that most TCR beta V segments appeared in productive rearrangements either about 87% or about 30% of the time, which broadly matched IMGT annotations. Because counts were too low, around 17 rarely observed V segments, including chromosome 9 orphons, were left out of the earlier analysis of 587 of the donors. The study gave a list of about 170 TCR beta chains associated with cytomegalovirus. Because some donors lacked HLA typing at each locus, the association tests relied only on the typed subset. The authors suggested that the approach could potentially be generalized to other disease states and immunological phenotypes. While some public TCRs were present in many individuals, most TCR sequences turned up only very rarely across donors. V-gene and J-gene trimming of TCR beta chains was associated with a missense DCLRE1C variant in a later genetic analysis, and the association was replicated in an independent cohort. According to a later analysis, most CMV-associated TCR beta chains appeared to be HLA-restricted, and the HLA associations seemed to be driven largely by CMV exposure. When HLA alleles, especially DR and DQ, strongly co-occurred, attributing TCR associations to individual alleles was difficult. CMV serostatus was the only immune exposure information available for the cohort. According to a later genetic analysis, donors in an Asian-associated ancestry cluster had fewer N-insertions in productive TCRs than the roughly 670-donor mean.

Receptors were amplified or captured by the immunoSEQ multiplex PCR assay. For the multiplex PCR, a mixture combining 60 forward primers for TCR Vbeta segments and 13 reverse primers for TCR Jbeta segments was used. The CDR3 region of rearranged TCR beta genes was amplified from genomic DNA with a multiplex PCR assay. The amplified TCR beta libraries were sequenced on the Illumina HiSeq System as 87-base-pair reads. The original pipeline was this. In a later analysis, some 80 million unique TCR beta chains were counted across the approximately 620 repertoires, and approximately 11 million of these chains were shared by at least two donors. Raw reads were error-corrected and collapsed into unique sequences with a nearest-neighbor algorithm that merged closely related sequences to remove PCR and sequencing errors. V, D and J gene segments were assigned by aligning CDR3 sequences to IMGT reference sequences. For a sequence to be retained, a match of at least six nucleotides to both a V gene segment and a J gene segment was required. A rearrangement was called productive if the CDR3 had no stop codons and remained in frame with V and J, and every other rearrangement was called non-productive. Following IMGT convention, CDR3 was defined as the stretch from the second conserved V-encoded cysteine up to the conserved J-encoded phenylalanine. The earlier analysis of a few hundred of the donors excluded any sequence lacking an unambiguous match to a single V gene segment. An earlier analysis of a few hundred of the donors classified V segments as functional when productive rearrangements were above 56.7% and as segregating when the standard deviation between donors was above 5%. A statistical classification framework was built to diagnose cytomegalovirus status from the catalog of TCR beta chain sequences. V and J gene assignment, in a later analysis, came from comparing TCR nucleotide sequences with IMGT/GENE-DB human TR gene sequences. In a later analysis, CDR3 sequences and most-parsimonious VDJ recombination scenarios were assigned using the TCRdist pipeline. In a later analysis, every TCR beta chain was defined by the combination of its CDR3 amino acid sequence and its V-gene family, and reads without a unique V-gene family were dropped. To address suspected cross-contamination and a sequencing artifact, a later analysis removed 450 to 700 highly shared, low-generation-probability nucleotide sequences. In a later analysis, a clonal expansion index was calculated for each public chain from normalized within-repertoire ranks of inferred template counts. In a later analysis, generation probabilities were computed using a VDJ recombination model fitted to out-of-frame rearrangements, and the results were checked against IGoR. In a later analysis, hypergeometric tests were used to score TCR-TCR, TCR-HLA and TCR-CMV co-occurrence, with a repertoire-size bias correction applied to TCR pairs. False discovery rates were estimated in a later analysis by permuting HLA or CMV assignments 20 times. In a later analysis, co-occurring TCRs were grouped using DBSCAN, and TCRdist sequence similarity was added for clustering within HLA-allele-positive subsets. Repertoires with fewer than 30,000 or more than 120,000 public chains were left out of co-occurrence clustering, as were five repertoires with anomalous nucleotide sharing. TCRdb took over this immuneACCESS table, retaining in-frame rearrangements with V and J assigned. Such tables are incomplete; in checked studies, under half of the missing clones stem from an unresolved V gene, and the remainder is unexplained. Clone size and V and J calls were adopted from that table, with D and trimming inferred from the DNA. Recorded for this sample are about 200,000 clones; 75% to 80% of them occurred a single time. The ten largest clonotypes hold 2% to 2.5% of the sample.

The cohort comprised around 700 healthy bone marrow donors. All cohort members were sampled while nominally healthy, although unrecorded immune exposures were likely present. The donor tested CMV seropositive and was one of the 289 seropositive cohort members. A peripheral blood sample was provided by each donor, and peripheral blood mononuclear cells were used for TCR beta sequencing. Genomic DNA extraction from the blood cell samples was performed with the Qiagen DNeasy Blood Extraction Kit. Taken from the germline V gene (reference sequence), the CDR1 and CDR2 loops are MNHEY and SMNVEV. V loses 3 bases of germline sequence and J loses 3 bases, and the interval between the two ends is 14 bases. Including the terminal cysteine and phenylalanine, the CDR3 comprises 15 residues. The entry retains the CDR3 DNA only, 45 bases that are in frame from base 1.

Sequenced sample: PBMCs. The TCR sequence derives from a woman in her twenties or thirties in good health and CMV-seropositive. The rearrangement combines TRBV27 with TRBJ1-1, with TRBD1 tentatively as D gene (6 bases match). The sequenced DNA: TGTGCCAGCAGTTTTGGGGGGGGCGGGGACACTGAAGCTTTCTTT. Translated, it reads CASSFGGGGDTEAFF.